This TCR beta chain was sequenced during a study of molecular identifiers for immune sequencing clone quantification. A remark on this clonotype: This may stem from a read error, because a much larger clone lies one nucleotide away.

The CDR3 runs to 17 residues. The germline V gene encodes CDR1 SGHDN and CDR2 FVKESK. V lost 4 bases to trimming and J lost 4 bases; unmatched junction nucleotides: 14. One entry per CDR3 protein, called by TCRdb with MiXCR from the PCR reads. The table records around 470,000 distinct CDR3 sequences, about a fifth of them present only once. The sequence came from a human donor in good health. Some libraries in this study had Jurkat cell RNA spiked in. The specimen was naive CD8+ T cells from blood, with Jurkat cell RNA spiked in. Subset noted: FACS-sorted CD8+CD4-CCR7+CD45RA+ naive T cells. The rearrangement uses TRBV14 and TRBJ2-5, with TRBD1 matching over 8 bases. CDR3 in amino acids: CASSRLTGTGLRETQYF. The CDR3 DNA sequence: TGTGCCAGCAGCCGGTTGACTGGGACAGGCCTTCGAGAGACCCAGTACTTC.